This entry describes one TCR beta chain. Its target is not known. These data belong to a study of cytomegalovirus exposure and HLA in healthy donors. Whole-study findings and limits: As was reported, the classifier diagnosed cytomegalovirus status with high specificity and sensitivity. Most TCR sequences proved rare, with some public TCRs found in many donors. The study put 160 or so TCR beta chains on its list as cytomegalovirus-associated.

The repertoire was sequenced with immunoSEQ multiplex PCR; TCRdb's copy has only in-frame clones and lacks some. The sample lists 350,000 or so clones, 86% occurring once. V was cut by 8 bases and J by 5 bases, with 12 bases left in between. The CDR3 spans 13 residues. The germline V gene has CDR1 LGHNA and CDR2 YSLEER. This chain connects TRBV4-3 to TRBJ2-2; possible D gene TRBD2, 6 bases. The receptor's source is a woman between 18 and 29 years old in good health and CMV-seronegative. The material sequenced was PBMCs. CDR3 residues: CASGLQDTGELFF. CDR3 in DNA: TGCGCCAGCGGACTACAGGATACCGGGGAGCTGTTTTTT.